A single sample gave rise to the 27 T cell receptor beta chains below, sequenced in a study of cytomegalovirus exposure and HLA in healthy donors. The PCR employed 60 Vbeta primers together with 13 Jbeta primers. Produced via immunoSEQ multiplex PCR; TCRdb's table is partial and in-frame only. The sample consists of approximately 160,000 clones, 75% to 90% of them appearing once. The source material was PBMCs. These receptors were obtained from a man aged 45 to 65 in good health and CMV-seropositive.

In DNA, the CDR3 is TGTGCCAGCAGCCAAGGCCGGGTGAACGAGCAGTACTTC. Protein sequence: CASSQGRVNEQYF. The chain employs TRBV4-2 and TRBJ2-7; D ambiguous. V lost 1 base to trimming and J lost 5 bases, with 9 bases between them. Germline-derived CDR1 and CDR2 are LGHNA and YNFKEQ. This CDR3 has 13 amino acids.

The chain recombines TRBV28 with TRBJ1-5, with TRBD1 matching 8 bases. The V and J ends lost 10 bases and 8 bases, in that order; junction bases with no gene match: 16. Germline V gene data show CDR1 as MDHEN and CDR2 as SYDVKM. This CDR3 contains 15 residues. The CDR3 nucleotides read TGTGCCACCTACCCTGGACAGGGCTGGACAAAGCCCCAGCATTTT. Protein product: CATYPGQGWTKPQHF.

This clone was seen a few times. The genes are TRBV9 and TRBJ1-1; D uncertain. The CDR3 is made up of 15 amino acids. Germline assignment: CDR1 SGDLS and CDR2 YYNGEE. Trimming removed 1 base at V and 3 bases at J, with 13 bases between. CDR3 in amino acids: CASSVMGSSDTEAFF. Written as DNA, the CDR3 is TGTGCCAGCAGCGTAATGGGGAGTTCAGACACTGAAGCTTTCTTT.

The chain has TRBV14 and TRBJ2-2; 10 positions agree with TRBD2. Germline V gene lookup returns CDR1 SGHDN and CDR2 FVKESK. Trimming at V came to 4 bases and at J to 2 bases, leaving 7 bases not matched to a gene. CDR3 length equals 17 residues. The CDR3 DNA sequence: TGTGCCAGCAGCCGTCATGGACTAGCGGTTAACACCGGGGAGCTGTTTTTT. Translation: CASSRHGLAVNTGELFF.

This clone occurred a few times. Other nucleotide sequences in the sample specify the same CDR3. The chain combines TRBV6-5 with TRBJ1-2; D ambiguous. This CDR3 is built from 11 residues. Germline values: CDR1 MNHEY, CDR2 SVGAGI. The V end was cut by 5 bases, the J end by 8 bases, with 9 bases between. The CDR3 sequence is CASSPGAGYTF. CDR3 bases: TGTGCCAGCAGTCCCGGTGCGGGCTACACCTTC.

The rearrangement uses TRBV10-3 and TRBJ2-2, with 10 bases fitting TRBD2. CDR3 size: 16 residues. Trimming removed 5 bases from V and 1 base from J; junction bases left unmatched: 4. Germline CDR1 is ENHRY and CDR2 is SYGVKD. The CDR3 here is CAISFGLAENTGELFF. The CDR3, as DNA: TGTGCCATCAGTTTTGGACTAGCGGAGAACACCGGGGAGCTGTTTTTT.

This chain joins TRBV18 and TRBJ2-4; a weak D match, TRBD1 (6 bases). The V end lost 0 bases, the J end lost 2 bases, and 11 bases lay between the germline ends. This CDR3 comprises 16 residues. CDR1 is KGHSH, CDR2 LQKENI, per germline. CDR3 sequence reads: CASSPPMGATKNIQYF. The CDR3 region has the DNA TGTGCCAGCTCACCACCGATGGGGGCAACCAAAAACATTCAGTACTTC.

The rearrangement links TRBV7-2 to TRBJ2-3; 10 bases match TRBD2. This CDR3 is built from 13 residues. Trimming cost V 5 bases and J 15 bases; bases outside gene matches: 11. Per germline, CDR1 SGHTA and CDR2 FQGNSA. The chain's CDR3 is CASSARRAGGSYF. The CDR3 DNA sequence: TGTGCCAGCAGCGCCCGGAGAGCGGGAGGGTCCTATTTT.

This chain connects TRBV19 to TRBJ2-7; 8 bases are a match to TRBD2. The CDR3 runs 16 residues. CDR1 is LNHDA, CDR2 SQIVND, per germline (reference sequence). V trimming: 0 bases; J trimming: 2 bases; junction bases outside the gene matches: 6. The CDR3 bases are TGTGCCAGTAGTATAGATTTAGCGGGACCGACCTACGAGCAGTACTTC. It codes for CASSIDLAGPTYEQYF. Looking up the rest from reference TRBV19 and TRBJ2-7 gives the full variable domain: DGGITQSPKYLFRKEGQNVTLSCEQNLNHDAMYWYRQDPGQGLRLIYYSQIVNDFQKGDIAEGYSVSREKKESFPLTVTSAQKNPTAFYLCASSIDLAGPTYEQYFGPGTRLTVT.

The chain combines TRBV5-6 with TRBJ2-7, with D perhaps matching TRBD1 (6 bases). The CDR3 runs to 14 residues. Trimming removed 2 bases at V and 4 bases at J, with 13 bases between. The germline gives CDR1 SGHDT, CDR2 YYEEEE. CDR3 nucleotides: TGTGCCAGCAGCTTTCTACAGGGTGGGTACGAGCAGTACTTC. It specifies CASSFLQGGYEQYF.

To note about this clone: Relative to the germline gene, one junction end is altered; a read error may explain this. This chain connects TRBV7-7 to TRBJ1-2; 7 bases align to TRBD1. Germline V gives CDR1 SSHAT, CDR2 FNYEAQ (reference sequence). This CDR3 has 14 amino acids. The CDR3 region is CASSFDRENYGYTF. The CDR3 nucleotides are TGTGCTAGCAGCTTTGACAGGGAGAACTATGGCTACACCTTC.

The V gene is TRBV9, the J gene TRBJ2-2; TRBD2 is a possible D gene (5 bases). In germline, CDR1 is SGDLS, CDR2 YYNGEE. The ends were cut back, 2 bases at V and 3 bases at J, with 8 bases in the middle. The CDR3 totals 14 residues. This CDR3 reads CASSVDSDTGELFF. DNA for the CDR3: TGTGCCAGCAGCGTCGATAGCGACACCGGGGAGCTGTTTTTT.

V gene TRBV7-5 combines with J gene TRBJ2-7; whether TRBD1, the table's D call, matches the DNA was not checked. TRBV7-5 is tagged as a pseudogene. This CDR3 contains 15 residues. CDR3 amino acids: CVRSLRRTVPYEQYF. The CDR3 DNA follows: TGTGTCAGAAGTTTACGGCGGACAGTACCCTACGAGCAGTACTTC.

This chain links TRBV10-3 with TRBJ2-6; no firm D call. V was trimmed by 1 base and J by 0 bases, leaving 16 bases between them. From germline, CDR1 is ENHRY and CDR2 SYGVKD. There are 19 residues in the CDR3. DNA of the CDR3: TGTGCCATCAGTGAGTTCCGAGCGTCCAGTAACTCTGGGGCCAACGTCCTGACTTTC. Translated: CAISEFRASSNSGANVLTF.

The J gene is TRBJ1-3, the V gene TRBV27, with TRBD1 matching over 7 bases. There are 19 residues in the CDR3. Germline loops: CDR1 MNHEY, CDR2 SMNVEV (reference sequence). Trimming cost V 2 bases and J 4 bases; bases outside gene matches: 17. The CDR3: CASSLNGGDRLGLGNTIYF. The CDR3 bases are TGTGCCAGCAGTTTAAACGGGGGGGACAGATTAGGGCTAGGAAACACCATATATTTT.

This clone was picked up one time. The CDR3 sequence: CASSVAFGTGGFNEQFF. CDR3 DNA sequence: TGTGCCAGCAGCGTAGCCTTCGGGACAGGAGGCTTTAATGAGCAGTTCTTC. The V gene is TRBV9, the J gene TRBJ2-1, with 8 bases fitting TRBD1. Germline CDR1 and CDR2: SGDLS and YYNGEE. The junction had 12 bases not matched to a gene; V was cut back by 0 bases and J by 7 bases. This CDR3 has 17 amino acids.

Of note for this clone: At the DNA level, this CDR3 is encoded by other sequences in the same sample as well. V is TRBV27 and J is TRBJ1-1; D ambiguous. Germline CDR1 MNHEY, CDR2 SMNVEV (reference sequence). V lost 2 bases and J lost 7, with 5 bases in between. The CDR3 contains 11 residues. The CDR3 spells CASSLGGEAFF. The CDR3 bases are TGTGCCAGCAGTTTAGGAGGTGAAGCTTTCTTT.

On this clone itself: One junction end does not reproduce the germline sequence, and a read error may be involved. V and J are TRBV7-9 and TRBJ1-5, with 10 positions matching TRBD1. The germline V gene encodes CDR1 SEHNR and CDR2 FQNEAQ (reference sequence). The CDR3 totals 15 residues. The CDR3 nucleotides are TGTTCCAGCAGCGCAGGACAGGGGGTAAATCAGCCCCAGCATTTT. Translated: CSSSAGQGVNQPQHF.

This chain connects TRBV5-1 to TRBJ2-5; no firm D call. Germline assignment: CDR1 SGHRS and CDR2 YFSETQ. V shed 7 bases and J shed 5 bases, with 9 bases lying between them. The CDR3 has 11 amino acids. The CDR3 region is CASGLRETQYF. The DNA of the CDR3 is TGCGCCAGCGGTCTCAGGGAGACCCAGTACTTC.

The chain combines TRBV6-5 with TRBJ2-7; a weak D match, TRBD1 (6 bases). The CDR3 covers 13 residues. Germline loops: CDR1 MNHEY, CDR2 SVGAGI. V was shortened by 1 base and J by 4 bases, with 8 bases between the two germline ends. CDR3 sequence reads: CASSYWQGYEQYF. CDR3 bases: TGTGCCAGCAGTTACTGGCAGGGGTACGAGCAGTACTTC.

V gene TRBV29-1 combines with J gene TRBJ1-2; no clear D gene. Germline assignment: CDR1 SQVTM and CDR2 ANQGSEA. The CDR3 runs to 15 residues. Trimming removed 1 base from V and 1 base from J, with 13 bases in between. Here the CDR3 reads CSVEVWNSFNYGYTF. In DNA, the CDR3 is TGCAGCGTTGAAGTTTGGAACAGTTTTAACTATGGCTACACCTTC.

V gene TRBV29-1 combines with J gene TRBJ2-1; no firm D call. V lost 3 bases, J lost 0 bases, and 9 bases lay in between. The CDR3 consists of 14 residues. The V gene's germline CDR1 is SQVTM and CDR2 ANQGSEA. The CDR3 DNA sequence: TGCAGCGTTGATGGGCAAAGCTCCTACAATGAGCAGTTCTTC. Translating it yields CSVDGQSSYNEQFF.

The chain recombines TRBV2 with TRBJ2-7; TRBD2 is a possible D gene (5 bases). The CDR3 runs to 13 residues. Deletions cut 6 bases from V and 4 bases from J, with 13 bases between. Looked up from germline, CDR1 is SNHLY and CDR2 is FYNNEI. The CDR3 DNA follows: TGTGCCAGCAGCGACACCGGGAATTACGAGCAGTACTTC. Translated: CASSDTGNYEQYF.

The V gene is TRBV5-1, the J gene TRBJ2-3, with 8 bases lining up with TRBD1. The junction had 6 bases not matched to a gene; V was cut back by 0 bases and J by 3 bases. The CDR3 spans 16 residues. Germline V CDR1 and CDR2: SGHRS, YFSETQ. The CDR3 is CASSLGQGMGTDTQYF. CDR3 coding DNA: TGCGCCAGCAGCTTGGGACAGGGGATGGGGACAGATACGCAGTATTTT.

This chain joins TRBV7-3 and TRBJ2-3; TRBD1 matches 12 bases. Germline loops: CDR1 SGHTA, CDR2 FQGTGA. The CDR3 has 16 residues. Losses at the gene ends were 2 bases for V and 4 bases for J; bases not matched to a gene: 4. CDR3 nucleotide sequence: TGTGCCAGCAGCTTACTGGGGACAGGGGGCGCAGATACGCAGTATTTT. This translates into CASSLLGTGGADTQYF.

This clone came up once. The genes are TRBV5-1 and TRBJ1-2; TRBD1 agrees at 9 bases. Trimming took 4 bases from V and 6 from J; bases not matched to a gene: 4. This CDR3 is built from 13 residues. The germline V gene encodes CDR1 SGHRS and CDR2 YFSETQ. The CDR3 DNA follows: TGCGCCAGCAGCACGGGACAGGGAAATGGCTACACCTTC. It specifies CASSTGQGNGYTF. The full variable domain, its missing parts supplied by reference TRBV5-1 and TRBJ1-2, is KAGVTQTPRYLIKTRGQQVTLSCSPISGHRSVSWYQQTPGQGLQFLFEYFSETQRNKGNFPGRFSGRQFSNSRSEMNVSTLELGDSALYLCASSTGQGNGYTFGSGTRLTVV.

The chain is built from TRBV25-1 and TRBJ2-5; D unclear. This CDR3 region has 13 residues. Germline V lookup: CDR1 MGHDK, CDR2 SYGVNS. The V gene lost 1 base and the J gene lost 4 bases, with 7 bases spanning the gap. The CDR3 here is CASSEWAIETQYF. For the CDR3, the DNA is TGTGCCAGCAGTGAATGGGCGATAGAGACCCAGTACTTC.